These T cell receptor beta chains were read from a single sample in a study of T cell responses to AZD1222 COVID-19 vaccine. The table came from immunoSEQ multiplex PCR; TCRdb's copy has only in-frame clones and leaves some out. The sample has 75,000 to 85,000 clones, 85% to 90% seen once. Sequences were derived from peripheral blood, sampled 28 days after the second AZD1222 dose. The receptors were gathered from an adult who received the AZD1222 COVID-19 vaccine. The CDR3 runs from the conserved cysteine through the conserved F or W. The D gene is left open where the match is weak. Where a row states a size, it is once, few, many or the class of an expanded clone; other rows omit it.

>TRBV10-3|TRBD2|NA|TRBJ2-3
CAIGGLAGGPTDTQYF
TGTGCCATCGGTGGACTAGCGGGGGGGCCAACAGATACGCAGTATTTT
>TRBV4-1|NA|NA|TRBJ2-7
CASSQEVLGSPYEQYF
TGCGCCAGCAGCCAAGAAGTCTTGGGCAGCCCCTACGAGCAGTACTTC
>TRBV5-1|NA|NA|TRBJ2-7
CASSLLGEGEQYF
TGCGCCAGCAGCCTCCTAGGAGAGGGCGAGCAGTACTTC
>TRBV10-3|NA|NA|TRBJ1-6
CAIRGTRRLHPLHF
TGTGCCATCAGGGGGACAAGGCGACTTCATCCCCTCCACTTT
>TRBV2|NA|NA|TRBJ2-2
CASSEPGNTGELFF
TGTGCCAGCAGTGAACCCGGGAACACCGGGGAGCTGTTTTTT
>TRBV11-1|TRBD2|NA|TRBJ2-7
CASSPTWARGAYEQYF
TGTGCCAGCAGCCCAACCTGGGCGCGGGGGGCCTACGAGCAGTACTTC
>TRBV5-1|NA|NA|TRBJ1-1
CASSLEIGGRGTEAFF
TGCGCCAGCAGCTTGGAAATAGGGGGAAGGGGCACTGAAGCTTTCTTT
>TRBV9|NA|NA|TRBJ1-5
CASSVEGNGQPQHF
TGTGCCAGCAGCGTGGAGGGGAATGGGCAGCCCCAGCATTTT
>TRBV11-2|NA|NA|TRBJ2-7
CASSFPGPTYEQYF
TGTGCCAGCAGCTTTCCGGGACCCACCTACGAGCAGTACTTC
>TRBV7-8|NA|NA|TRBJ1-2
CASSSVGVGSYGYTF
TGTGCCAGCAGCTCCGTGGGGGTGGGTAGCTATGGCTACACCTTC
>TRBV9|NA|NA|TRBJ1-5
CASSVGSGDQPQHF
TGTGCCAGCAGCGTAGGGAGTGGGGATCAGCCCCAGCATTTT
>TRBV18|NA|NA|TRBJ2-3
CASSPRVDSDTQYF
TGTGCCAGCTCCCCTAGGGTGGATTCGGATACGCAGTATTTT
>TRBV24-1|NA|once|TRBJ2-1
CATRGLNEQFF
TGTGCCACCAGGGGGCTCAATGAGCAGTTCTTC
>TRBV19|NA|NA|TRBJ1-5
CASKAGQFNSNQPQHF
TGTGCCAGTAAAGCGGGACAATTTAATAGCAATCAGCCCCAGCATTTT
>TRBV4-1|TRBD1|few|TRBJ1-1
CASSGGRQGEVTEAFF
TGCGCCAGCAGCGGGGGGAGACAGGGGGAAGTTACTGAAGCTTTCTTT
>TRBV9|NA|once|TRBJ1-4
CASSVAANEKLFF
TGTGCCAGCAGCGTAGCCGCTAATGAAAAACTGTTTTTT
>TRBV5-4|NA|NA|TRBJ2-3
CASSPPGLPGGDTQYF
TGTGCCAGCAGCCCCCCGGGCCTACCCGGGGGAGATACGCAGTATTTT
>TRBV21-1|NA|once|TRBJ2-7
CASSKVPGQGTSPTVEVSYEQYF
TGTGCCAGCAGCAAAGTTCCGGGACAGGGGACTAGTCCTACAGTGGAGGTGTCCTACGAGCAGTACTTC
>TRBV5-4|TRBD2|once|TRBJ2-5
CASSLGGSGGPPETQYF
TGTGCCAGCAGCTTGGGTGGTAGCGGGGGGCCCCCAGAGACCCAGTACTTC
>TRBV10-1|NA|few|TRBJ2-7
CASSESRQTYEQYF
TGCGCCAGCAGTGAGTCCAGGCAAACCTACGAGCAGTACTTC
>TRBV5-1|NA|NA|TRBJ2-7
CASSLLQGSYEQYF
TGCGCCAGCAGCTTACTACAGGGCTCCTACGAGCAGTACTTC
>TRBV28|NA|NA|TRBJ1-2
CASSLGPAGGARGYGYTF
TGTGCCAGCAGTTTAGGGCCCGCGGGGGGGGCTAGGGGCTATGGCTACACCTTC
>TRBV6-1|TRBD1|NA|TRBJ1-1
CASSAILQGLNTEAFF
TGTGCCAGCAGTGCCATACTACAGGGGTTGAACACTGAAGCTTTCTTT
>TRBV28|NA|NA|TRBJ1-1
CASSSMGASEAFF
TGTGCCAGCAGTAGTATGGGGGCGAGTGAAGCTTTCTTT
>TRBV6-1|NA|NA|TRBJ1-2
CASSEVGAVGYTF
TGTGCCAGCAGTGAAGTTGGGGCGGTTGGCTACACCTTC
>TRBV30|TRBD1|NA|TRBJ2-7
CACRDSSYEQYF
TGTGCCTGCCGGGACAGCAGCTACGAGCAGTACTTC
>TRBV25-1|NA|NA|TRBJ2-7
CASSWAGETYEQYF
TGTGCCAGCTCCTGGGCAGGGGAAACCTACGAGCAGTACTTC
>TRBV7-2|NA|NA|TRBJ2-3
CASSLSRPSGTQYF
TGTGCCAGCAGCTTATCTCGCCCCTCCGGTACGCAGTATTTT
>TRBV7-9|NA|NA|TRBJ1-5
CASSPGQLNQPQHF
TGTGCCAGCAGCCCCGGACAGCTCAATCAGCCCCAGCATTTT
>TRBV9|NA|NA|TRBJ1-5
CASSGAGIDQPQHF
TGTGCCAGCAGCGGAGCGGGGATTGATCAGCCCCAGCATTTT
>TRBV18|TRBD2|NA|TRBJ2-5
CASSLAGALLQETQYF
TGTGCCAGCTCCCTAGCGGGGGCCCTACTCCAAGAGACCCAGTACTTC
>TRBV27|NA|NA|TRBJ2-7
CASRKMGGREQYF
TGTGCCAGCAGAAAAATGGGGGGCCGCGAGCAGTACTTC
>TRBV7-2|TRBD2|NA|TRBJ2-2
CASSNSGGTGELFF
TGTGCCAGCAGCAATAGCGGGGGGACCGGGGAGCTGTTTTTT
>TRBV28|NA|once|TRBJ2-3
CATDRSSTDTQYF
TGTGCCACTGACAGGTCTAGCACAGATACGCAGTATTTT
>TRBV5-6|NA|NA|TRBJ1-2
CASSLEQKNYGYTF
TGTGCCAGCAGCTTGGAACAGAAAAACTATGGCTACACCTTC
>TRBV9|NA|NA|TRBJ1-5
CASSGPGDFSNQPQHF
TGTGCCAGCAGCGGACCAGGGGACTTCAGCAATCAGCCCCAGCATTTT
>TRBV19|NA|NA|TRBJ1-5
CASSALGTGNQPQHF
TGTGCCAGTAGCGCTCTAGGTACCGGGAATCAGCCCCAGCATTTT
>TRBV3-1/TRBV3-2|NA|NA|TRBJ2-3
CASSPWERATDTQYF
TGTGCCAGCAGCCCCTGGGAAAGGGCCACAGATACGCAGTATTTT
>TRBV9|TRBD1|NA|TRBJ1-2
CASSLGQGSGYTF
TGTGCCAGCAGCTTGGGACAGGGGAGCGGCTACACCTTC
>TRBV7-2|NA|NA|TRBJ1-2
CASSLDTGPLYGYTF
TGTGCCAGCAGCTTAGACACAGGACCCCTCTATGGCTACACCTTC
>TRBV7-9|TRBD1|NA|TRBJ2-7
CASSLPRGQANYEQYF
TGTGCCAGCAGCTTACCGAGGGGGCAGGCGAACTACGAGCAGTACTTC
>TRBV5-1|NA|once|TRBJ2-7
CASSLGTFLPNEQYF
TGCGCCAGCAGCTTGGGGACATTCCTCCCCAACGAGCAGTACTTC
>TRBV5-4|NA|few|TRBJ2-7
CASSFGGYSYEQYF
TGTGCCAGCAGCTTCGGGGGCTACTCCTACGAGCAGTACTTC
>TRBV5-4|NA|NA|TRBJ2-7
CASSFPGSYEQYF
TGTGCCAGCAGCTTCCCCGGTTCCTACGAGCAGTACTTC
>TRBV7-6|NA|few|TRBJ2-2
CASSLRQGGTGELFF
TGTGCCAGCAGCTTAAGGCAGGGGGGCACCGGGGAGCTGTTTTTT
>TRBV9|NA|once|TRBJ2-5
CVSSPWTYGGETQYF
TGTGTCAGCAGCCCTTGGACTTACGGGGGAGAGACCCAGTACTTC
>TRBV28|TRBD2|NA|TRBJ2-2
CASSSGTSGTGELFF
TGTGCCAGCAGCTCCGGGACTAGCGGGACCGGGGAGCTGTTTTTT
>TRBV9|NA|once|TRBJ2-1
CASSLGQSSYNEQFF
TGTGCCAGCAGTTTAGGACAGAGCTCCTACAATGAGCAGTTCTTC